A selection of T cell receptor beta chains follows, all from one sample in a study of T cell changes during pregnancy in multiple sclerosis. Measured with immunoSEQ multiplex PCR; TCRdb has only the in-frame clones, and not every one. This table has over 15,000 clones, almost 85% appearing once. The material sequenced was CD8+ T cells from peripheral blood mononuclear cells, taken in the second trimester of pregnancy. The receptors were gathered from a female donor in good health, enrolled as a control in a pregnancy study. The CDR3 runs from the conserved cysteine through the conserved F or W. The order of the fields is V gene, J gene, D gene, clone size, CDR3 protein, CDR3 DNA. D genes are given only for firm matches. Rows may omit the clone size; those that give it use once, few, many or a size class.

v_gene: TRBV10-1
j_gene: TRBJ1-5
d_gene: NA
abundance: NA
CDR3aa: CASTPQGFTVVYSNQPQHF
CDR3nt: TGCGCCAGCACCCCCCAGGGGTTTACAGTCGTATATAGCAATCAGCCCCAGCATTTT

v_gene: TRBV2
j_gene: TRBJ1-4
d_gene: NA
abundance: few
CDR3aa: CASRGKGDEKLFF
CDR3nt: TGTGCCAGCAGAGGGAAAGGGGATGAAAAACTGTTTTTT

v_gene: TRBV6-6
j_gene: TRBJ1-5
d_gene: NA
abundance: NA
CDR3aa: CASIRVGGDGNQPQHF
CDR3nt: TGTGCCAGCATCAGGGTTGGGGGGGATGGCAATCAGCCCCAGCATTTT

v_gene: TRBV10-1
j_gene: TRBJ2-5
d_gene: TRBD2
abundance: NA
CDR3aa: CASPGGGETQYF
CDR3nt: TGCGCCAGCCCCGGGGGGGGAGAGACCCAGTACTTC

v_gene: TRBV5-4
j_gene: TRBJ1-1
d_gene: NA
abundance: NA
CDR3aa: CASSSSRGAGLEAFF
CDR3nt: TGTGCCAGCAGCTCTTCCAGAGGGGCGGGGCTTGAAGCTTTCTTT

v_gene: TRBV4-2
j_gene: TRBJ2-7
d_gene: NA
abundance: NA
CDR3aa: CASSQEEGRSEQYF
CDR3nt: TGTGCCAGCAGCCAAGAGGAGGGGAGGAGCGAGCAGTACTTC

v_gene: TRBV15
j_gene: TRBJ1-2
d_gene: NA
abundance: NA
CDR3aa: CATSSRGGDGYTF
CDR3nt: TGTGCCACCAGCTCGAGAGGGGGTGATGGCTACACCTTC

v_gene: TRBV7-9
j_gene: TRBJ1-1
d_gene: TRBD1
abundance: once
CDR3aa: CASSPARGQGDTEAFF
CDR3nt: TGTGCCAGCAGCCCAGCACGAGGACAGGGCGACACTGAAGCTTTCTTT

v_gene: TRBV15
j_gene: TRBJ1-4
d_gene: NA
abundance: NA
CDR3aa: CATSRGSGLPEKLFF
CDR3nt: TGTGCCACCAGCAGAGGGTCGGGATTGCCTGAAAAACTGTTTTTT

v_gene: TRBV11-2
j_gene: TRBJ1-1
d_gene: NA
abundance: NA
CDR3aa: CASSRTQNTEAFF
CDR3nt: TGTGCCAGCAGCCGTACACAGAACACTGAAGCTTTCTTT

v_gene: TRBV29-1
j_gene: TRBJ2-2
d_gene: NA
abundance: NA
CDR3aa: CSGTRGNTGELFF
CDR3nt: TGCAGCGGGACCCGGGGTAACACCGGGGAGCTGTTTTTT

v_gene: TRBV7-6
j_gene: TRBJ2-4
d_gene: NA
abundance: few
CDR3aa: CASSLHHTKTLAKNIQYF
CDR3nt: TGTGCCAGCAGCTTACACCACACTAAAACTCTAGCCAAAAACATTCAGTACTTC

v_gene: TRBV13
j_gene: TRBJ1-5
d_gene: NA
abundance: once
CDR3aa: CAPVPQGLFEPQHF
CDR3nt: TGTGCCCCAGTACCACAGGGTCTTTTTGAGCCCCAGCATTTT

v_gene: TRBV28
j_gene: TRBJ2-3
d_gene: TRBD2
abundance: NA
CDR3aa: CASVPAGGTDTQYF
CDR3nt: TGTGCCAGCGTACCAGCGGGGGGAACAGATACGCAGTATTTT

v_gene: TRBV7-3
j_gene: TRBJ2-1
d_gene: NA
abundance: NA
CDR3aa: CASSPGAGMEEQFF
CDR3nt: TGTGCCAGCAGCCCCGGGGCGGGGATGGAGGAGCAGTTCTTC

v_gene: TRBV28
j_gene: TRBJ2-7
d_gene: NA
abundance: NA
CDR3aa: CASSTPPLEQYF
CDR3nt: TGTGCCAGCAGCACTCCCCCTTTAGAGCAGTACTTC

v_gene: TRBV4-1
j_gene: TRBJ2-7
d_gene: NA
abundance: NA
CDR3aa: CASSQALRVYEQYF
CDR3nt: TGCGCCAGCAGCCAAGCGTTGCGGGTGTACGAGCAGTACTTC

v_gene: TRBV7-9
j_gene: TRBJ1-4
d_gene: NA
abundance: NA
CDR3aa: CASSLLAPEEKLFF
CDR3nt: TGTGCCAGCAGCTTGCTAGCCCCAGAGGAAAAACTGTTTTTT

v_gene: TRBV4-2
j_gene: TRBJ2-5
d_gene: TRBD2
abundance: NA
CDR3aa: CASSPNLLAGQETQYF
CDR3nt: TGTGCCAGCAGCCCTAACCTTCTAGCGGGCCAAGAGACCCAGTACTTC

v_gene: TRBV27
j_gene: TRBJ1-4
d_gene: NA
abundance: medium-sized
CDR3aa: CASRKGREVFF
CDR3nt: TGTGCCAGCAGGAAAGGGAGAGAAGTGTTTTTT

v_gene: TRBV7-9
j_gene: TRBJ2-7
d_gene: NA
abundance: NA
CDR3aa: CASQGGLGSSYEQYF
CDR3nt: TGTGCCAGCCAGGGGGGACTCGGGAGCTCCTACGAGCAGTACTTC

v_gene: TRBV5-1
j_gene: TRBJ2-1
d_gene: TRBD2
abundance: NA
CDR3aa: CASSLALRAGGNPSYNEQFF
CDR3nt: TGCGCCAGCAGCTTGGCACTAAGAGCGGGGGGGAACCCCTCCTACAATGAGCAGTTCTTC

v_gene: TRBV15
j_gene: TRBJ2-7
d_gene: NA
abundance: once
CDR3aa: CATSTSGRDSLYEQYF
CDR3nt: TGTGCCACCAGCACTTCAGGGCGGGACAGCCTTTACGAGCAGTACTTC

v_gene: TRBV27
j_gene: TRBJ2-3
d_gene: NA
abundance: once
CDR3aa: CASSLTREDTQYF
CDR3nt: TGTGCCAGCAGTTTGACACGGGAGGATACGCAGTATTTT

v_gene: TRBV4-2
j_gene: TRBJ2-6
d_gene: NA
abundance: NA
CDR3aa: CASSQDSSGANVLTF
CDR3nt: TGTGCCAGCAGCCAAGATAGCTCTGGGGCCAACGTCCTGACTTTC

v_gene: TRBV19
j_gene: TRBJ2-2
d_gene: TRBD1
abundance: NA
CDR3aa: CASSPWTGGDGELFF
CDR3nt: TGTGCCAGTAGTCCCTGGACAGGGGGTGACGGGGAGCTGTTTTTT

v_gene: TRBV6-1
j_gene: TRBJ1-2
d_gene: NA
abundance: NA
CDR3aa: CASSAEGPNYGYTF
CDR3nt: TGTGCCAGCAGCGCGGAGGGCCCTAACTATGGCTACACCTTC